Each of the 26 T cell receptor beta chains below was sequenced from the same sample in a study of T cell responses to AZD1222 COVID-19 vaccine. Sequencing was performed with immunoSEQ multiplex PCR; in TCRdb, only in-frame clones are kept and a portion is missing. The profile shows fewer than 120,000 clones, just under 95% of them singletons. Sequencing was performed on peripheral blood, taken 28 days after the second AZD1222 dose. Receptor source: an adult who received the AZD1222 COVID-19 vaccine.

There are a few counts of this clone. The chain combines TRBV5-1 with TRBJ2-7; TRBD2 matches 11 bases. The CDR3 contains 15 residues. Germline lookup yields CDR1 SGHRS and CDR2 YFSETQ. The V and J ends lost 3 bases and 5 bases, in that order; junction bases with no gene match: 7. The CDR3 DNA is TGCGCCAGCAGCTATGGGACTAGCGGTCACGACGAGCAGTACTTC. Its protein is CASSYGTSGHDEQYF.

The CDR3 reads CASSSRAPSREKLFF. In nucleotides, the CDR3 is TGTGCCAGCAGTTCTAGGGCCCCCTCAAGGGAAAAACTGTTTTTT. The rearrangement links TRBV7-2 to TRBJ1-4; no definite D call. Germline-derived CDR1 and CDR2 are SGHTA and FQGNSA. Trimming cost V 6 bases and J 8 bases, with 19 bases left between them. This CDR3 contains 15 residues.

V is TRBV5-1 and J is TRBJ2-2, with D uncertain. Germline CDR1 and CDR2: SGHRS and YFSETQ. Trimming took 4 bases from V and 3 from J, leaving 7 bases between them. CDR3 length equals 13 residues. This CDR3 is CASSPGDTGELFF. Written as DNA, the CDR3 is TGCGCCAGCAGCCCCGGAGACACCGGGGAGCTGTTTTTT.

The rearrangement uses TRBV5-1 and TRBJ2-3; D gene ambiguous. The CDR3 is 15 amino acids. Germline loops: CDR1 SGHRS, CDR2 YFSETQ. Trimming pared 0 bases from V and 4 bases from J, leaving 12 bases between. The CDR3 region is CASSLVVTPADTQYF. The CDR3 DNA sequence: TGCGCCAGCAGCTTGGTAGTTACCCCCGCAGATACGCAGTATTTT.

The chain joins TRBV19 to TRBJ1-6; perhaps TRBD1 as D (6 bases). V dropped 3 bases and J dropped 6 bases, with 9 bases sitting between them. The germline CDR1 and CDR2 sequences are LNHDA and SQIVND (reference sequence). The CDR3 sequence is 14 residues long. The DNA of the CDR3 is TGTGCCAGTAGTATGGGGGGCCTTAATTCACCCCTCCACTTT. Its translation: CASSMGGLNSPLHF. The complete variable domain, with remaining parts taken from reference TRBV19 and TRBJ1-6, reads DGGITQSPKYLFRKEGQNVTLSCEQNLNHDAMYWYRQDPGQGLRLIYYSQIVNDFQKGDIAEGYSVSREKKESFPLTVTSAQKNPTAFYLCASSMGGLNSPLHFGNGTRLTVT.

Notes on this clone: At the DNA level, this CDR3 is encoded by other sequences in the same sample as well. The chain has TRBV12-3 or TRBV12-4 and TRBJ1-5, with D unclear. Deletions cut 4 bases from V and 6 bases from J, with 4 bases between. The CDR3 is 11 amino acids. CDR3 in DNA: TGTGCCAGCAGTTCTGGTCAGCCCCAGCATTTT. It encodes CASSSGQPQHF.

The CDR3 nucleotides are TGTGCCAGCAGCTCCCCAGCGGGGGGCCGCTACGAGCAGTACTTC. Translation gives CASSSPAGGRYEQYF. This rearrangement joins TRBV28 to TRBJ2-7; 9 nucleotides line up with TRBD2. Germline CDR1 MDHEN, CDR2 SYDVKM. The V segment lost 6 bases and the J segment 3 bases; nucleotides outside the gene matches: 9. CDR3 length: 15 residues.

This clone has more than one count but fewer than ten. This chain joins TRBV11-2 and TRBJ1-5, with a weak D call TRBD1 (6 bases). Germline V gene sequence: CDR1 SGHAT, CDR2 FQNNGV. There are 15 residues in the CDR3. The germline V and J ends were trimmed by 5 bases and 9 bases, with 20 bases remaining between them. This chain's CDR3 is CASSRDRQVFRPQHF. The CDR3 region has the DNA TGTGCCAGCAGCCGAGACCGACAGGTCTTTCGGCCCCAGCATTTT.

The chain joins TRBV3-1 (or the pseudogene TRBV3-2) to TRBJ2-5; D may be TRBD1 (6 bases). V was clipped by 4 bases and J by 5 bases, with 17 bases between them. This CDR3 is built from 15 residues. Germline CDR1 and CDR2: LGHDT and YNNKEL (reference sequence). The chain's CDR3 is CASSLRTEGGETQYF. CDR3 DNA sequence: TGTGCCAGCAGCCTTCGGACAGAGGGCGGCGAGACCCAGTACTTC.

The chain employs TRBV18 and TRBJ1-5; D remains ambiguous. Trimming cost V 3 bases and J 4 bases, with 22 bases left between them. The CDR3 is made up of 18 amino acids. Germline CDR1 is KGHSH and CDR2 is LQKENI. The CDR3 DNA reads as TGTGCCAGCTCACCCCCATCGTCCGGCAGCATGGGGAATCAGCCCCAGCATTTT. Amino acid sequence: CASSPPSSGSMGNQPQHF.

This chain joins TRBV30 and TRBJ2-3; 9 nucleotides agree with TRBD2. V dropped 3 bases and J dropped 6; count of bases not matched to a gene: 7. Germline V lookup: CDR1 GTSNPN, CDR2 SVGIG (reference sequence). This CDR3 is 14 amino acids long. DNA of the CDR3: TGTGCCTGGAGCCCGGGACTAGCCTCGGATACGCAGTATTTT. Its protein product is CAWSPGLASDTQYF.

The chain joins TRBV4-2 to TRBJ2-7; 10 bases line up with TRBD2. Per germline, CDR1 LGHNA and CDR2 YNFKEQ. V was pared by 1 base and J by 3 bases, with 6 bases of the junction left unmatched. This CDR3 is 16 amino acids long. CDR3: CASSQASSGGVYEQYF. As DNA, the CDR3 is TGTGCCAGCAGCCAAGCTTCTAGCGGGGGAGTCTACGAGCAGTACTTC.

This sequence joins TRBV6-5 and TRBJ1-2; D not resolved. From germline, CDR1 is MNHEY and CDR2 SVGAGI. V was cut by 6 bases and J by 10 bases, with 15 bases left in between. The CDR3 loop spans 12 amino acids. CDR3 sequence (DNA): TGTGCCAGCAGAATCGGAATATGGGACTACACCTTC. Its translation is CASRIGIWDYTF.

This clone came up once. The J gene is TRBJ1-5, the V gene TRBV19; the match to TRBD1 covers 8 bases. Germline V CDR1 and CDR2: LNHDA, SQIVND (reference sequence). J was trimmed by 7 bases and V by 5 bases; bases with no gene match: 7. This CDR3 comprises 14 residues. Here the CDR3 DNA reads TGTGCCAGTAGTGGACAGGGTGGCCGGCAGCCCCAGCATTTT. Its protein product is CASSGQGGRQPQHF. The variable domain in full, completed from reference TRBV19 and TRBJ1-5, reads DGGITQSPKYLFRKEGQNVTLSCEQNLNHDAMYWYRQDPGQGLRLIYYSQIVNDFQKGDIAEGYSVSREKKESFPLTVTSAQKNPTAFYLCASSGQGGRQPQHFGDGTRLSIL.

J is TRBJ1-5 and V is TRBV20-1; D call uncertain. The CDR3 loop spans 14 amino acids. Germline CDR1 DFQATT, CDR2 SNEGSKA (reference sequence). Trimming pared 3 bases from V and 0 bases from J, leaving 9 bases between. The CDR3 bases are TGCAGTGCTAGTACGGATCTTAGCAATCAGCCCCAGCATTTT. Amino acids: CSASTDLSNQPQHF.

The chain uses TRBV19 and TRBJ2-5, with TRBD2 as a possible D gene (6 bases). This CDR3 spans 13 amino acids. Per the germline V gene, CDR1 is LNHDA and CDR2 is SQIVND (reference sequence). The V and J ends lost 6 bases and 0 bases respectively, with 8 bases between them. For the CDR3, the DNA is TGTGCCAGTAGACGGGGGAACCAAGAGACCCAGTACTTC. It encodes CASRRGNQETQYF. Drawing the rest from reference TRBV19 and TRBJ2-5, the complete variable domain is DGGITQSPKYLFRKEGQNVTLSCEQNLNHDAMYWYRQDPGQGLRLIYYSQIVNDFQKGDIAEGYSVSREKKESFPLTVTSAQKNPTAFYLCASRRGNQETQYFGPGTRLLVL.

The chain carries TRBV9 and TRBJ1-1; D is possibly TRBD1 (5 bases). V gave up 3 bases and J gave up 7 bases, with 10 bases separating them. The CDR3 is made up of 12 amino acids. The germline V gene encodes CDR1 SGDLS and CDR2 YYNGEE. In DNA, the CDR3 is TGTGCCAGCAGCGGGGACGGACGTGAAGCTTTCTTT. Its protein is CASSGDGREAFF.

The chain carries TRBV5-1 and TRBJ2-2, with TRBD2 identical over 7 bases. With V trimmed by 0 bases and J by 2 bases, 4 bases remained unmatched. CDR1 is SGHRS, CDR2 YFSETQ, per germline. The length of the CDR3 is 16 residues. DNA of the CDR3: TGCGCCAGCAGCTTGGAAAGCGGGGCCAACACCGGGGAGCTGTTTTTT. Translated, it gives CASSLESGANTGELFF.

The gene calls are TRBV24-1 and TRBJ1-5; the D gene is possibly TRBD1 (5 bases). This CDR3 contains 16 residues. CDR1 and CDR2 (germline): KGHDR, SFDVKD. V was trimmed by 12 bases and J by 3 bases, leaving 23 bases between them. The CDR3 loop is CASTSGTDPFNQPQHF. In DNA, the CDR3 is TGTGCCTCGACGTCCGGGACGGACCCCTTCAATCAGCCCCAGCATTTT.

The chain combines TRBV27 with TRBJ1-6, with 7 bases that match TRBD1. Trimming at V came to 6 bases and at J to 0 bases, leaving 5 bases not matched to a gene. The CDR3 covers 16 residues. CDR1 and CDR2 (germline): MNHEY, SMNVEV (reference sequence). Here the CDR3 reads CASRRQGSSYNSPLHF. For the CDR3, the DNA is TGTGCCAGCAGACGACAGGGCAGCTCCTATAATTCACCCCTCCACTTT.

CDR3 DNA: TGTGCCAGCACCCCTAACTATGGCTACACCTTC. It yields the protein CASTPNYGYTF. This sequence joins TRBV6-4 and TRBJ1-2, with D unclear. Germline CDR1 is MRHNA and CDR2 is SNTAGT. The CDR3 consists of 11 residues. V lost 7 bases and J lost 0, with 3 bases in between.

This clone has more than one count but fewer than ten. The chain couples TRBV28 to TRBJ2-1; D unresolved. V lost 10 bases and J lost 10, with 17 bases in between. This CDR3 is built from 12 residues. From germline, CDR1 is MDHEN and CDR2 SYDVKM. As DNA, the CDR3 is TGTGCCACCGCGCGGCCCCTCCAGGAGCAGTTCTTC. Its protein is CATARPLQEQFF.

The chain is built from TRBV18 and TRBJ2-7, with 16 positions matching TRBD2. This CDR3 spans 16 amino acids. Germline assignment: CDR1 KGHSH and CDR2 LQKENI. V was pared by 8 bases and J by 3 bases, with 7 bases of the junction left unmatched. CDR3 sequence (DNA): TGTGCCAGCGCCGGGACTAGCGGGGGGGAGGGCTACGAGCAGTACTTC. Its translation is CASAGTSGGEGYEQYF.

The J gene is TRBJ2-3, the V gene TRBV2, with TRBD1 identical over 10 bases. CDR1 SNHLY and CDR2 FYNNEI come from the germline V gene. The CDR3 is 15 residues long. Trimming took 4 bases from V and 2 from J; bases not matched to a gene: 3. The CDR3 reads CASSGDRGDTDTQYF. DNA of the CDR3: TGTGCCAGCAGTGGGGACAGGGGTGACACAGATACGCAGTATTTT.

V is TRBV3-1 (or the pseudogene TRBV3-2) and J is TRBJ1-2; D is undetermined. This CDR3 spans 12 amino acids. Trimming cost V 4 bases and J 8 bases, with 11 bases left between them. Germline V gene sequence: CDR1 LGHDT, CDR2 YNNKEL (reference sequence). The CDR3 nucleotides are TGTGCCAGCAGCCTCACAGAGGAGGGCTACACCTTC. This codes for CASSLTEEGYTF.

The V and J genes are TRBV4-1 and TRBJ1-6; 11 positions match TRBD1. The CDR3 contains 15 residues. From germline, CDR1 is MGHRA and CDR2 YSYEKL. The junction had 3 bases not matched to a gene; V was cut back by 2 bases and J by 9 bases. The CDR3: CASSQPGTGGSPLHF. The DNA for the CDR3 is TGCGCCAGCAGCCAACCCGGGACAGGGGGTTCACCCCTCCACTTT.